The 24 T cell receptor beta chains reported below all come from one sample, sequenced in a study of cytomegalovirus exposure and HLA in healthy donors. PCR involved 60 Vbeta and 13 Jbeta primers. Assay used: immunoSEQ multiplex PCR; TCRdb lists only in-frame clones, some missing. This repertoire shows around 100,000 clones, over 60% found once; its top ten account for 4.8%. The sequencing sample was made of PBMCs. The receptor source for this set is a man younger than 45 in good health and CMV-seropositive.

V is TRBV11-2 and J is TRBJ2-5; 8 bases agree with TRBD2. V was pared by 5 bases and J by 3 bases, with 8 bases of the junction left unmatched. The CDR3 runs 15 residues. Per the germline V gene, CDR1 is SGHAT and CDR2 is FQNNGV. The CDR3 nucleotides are TGTGCCAGCAGCCAACTCGGGCGGGAGGAAGAGACCCAGTACTTC. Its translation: CASSQLGREEETQYF. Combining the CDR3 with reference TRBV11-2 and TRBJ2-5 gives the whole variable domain EAGVAQSPRYKIIEKRQSVAFWCNPISGHATLYWYQQILGQGPKLLIQFQNNGVVDDSQLPKDRFSAERLKGVDSTLKIQPAKLEDSAVYLCASSQLGREEETQYFGPGTRLLVL.

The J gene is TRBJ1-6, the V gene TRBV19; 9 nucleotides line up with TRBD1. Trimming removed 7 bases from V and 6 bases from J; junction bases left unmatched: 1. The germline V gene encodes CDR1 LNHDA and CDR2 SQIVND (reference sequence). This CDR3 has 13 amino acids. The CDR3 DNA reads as TGTGCCAGTAAGGGACAGGGTAATTCACCCCTCCACTTT. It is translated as CASKGQGNSPLHF.

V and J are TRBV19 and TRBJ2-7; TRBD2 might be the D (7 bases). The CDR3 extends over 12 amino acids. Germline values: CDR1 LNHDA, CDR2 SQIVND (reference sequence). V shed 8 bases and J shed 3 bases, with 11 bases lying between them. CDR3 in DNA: TGTGCCAGTGCAGGGGAGGGCTACGAGCAGTACTTC. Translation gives CASAGEGYEQYF.

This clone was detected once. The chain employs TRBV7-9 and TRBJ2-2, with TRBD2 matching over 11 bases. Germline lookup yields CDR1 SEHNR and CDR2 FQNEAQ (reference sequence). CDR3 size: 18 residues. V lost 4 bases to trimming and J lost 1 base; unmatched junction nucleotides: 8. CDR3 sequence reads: CASSSPSGGQQNTGELFF. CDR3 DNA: TGTGCCAGCAGCTCACCTAGCGGGGGGCAACAGAACACCGGGGAGCTGTTTTTT.

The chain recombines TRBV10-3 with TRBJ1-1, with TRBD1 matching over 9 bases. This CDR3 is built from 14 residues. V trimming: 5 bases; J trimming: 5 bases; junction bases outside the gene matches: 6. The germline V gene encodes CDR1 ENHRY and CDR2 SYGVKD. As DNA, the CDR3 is TGTGCCATCAGTTCCTCCGGGACAGGGACTGAAGCTTTCTTT. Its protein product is CAISSSGTGTEAFF.

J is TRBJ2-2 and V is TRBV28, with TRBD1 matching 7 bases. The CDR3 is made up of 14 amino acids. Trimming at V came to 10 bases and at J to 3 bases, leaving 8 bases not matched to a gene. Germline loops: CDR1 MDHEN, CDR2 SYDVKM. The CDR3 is CATIRQGYTGELFF. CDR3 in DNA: TGTGCCACCATAAGACAGGGATACACCGGGGAGCTGTTTTTT.

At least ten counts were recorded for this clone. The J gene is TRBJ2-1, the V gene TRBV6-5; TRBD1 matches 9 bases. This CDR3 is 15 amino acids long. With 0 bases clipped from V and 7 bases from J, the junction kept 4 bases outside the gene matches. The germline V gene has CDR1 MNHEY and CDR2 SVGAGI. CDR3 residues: CASSYSQGAPNEQFF. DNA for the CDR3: TGTGCCAGCAGTTACTCACAGGGGGCGCCTAATGAGCAGTTCTTC.

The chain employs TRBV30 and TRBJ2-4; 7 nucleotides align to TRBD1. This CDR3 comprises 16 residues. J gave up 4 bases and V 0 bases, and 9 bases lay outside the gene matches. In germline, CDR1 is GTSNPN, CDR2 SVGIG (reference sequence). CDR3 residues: CAWSVLGTEQKNIQYF. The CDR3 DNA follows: TGTGCCTGGAGTGTACTTGGGACAGAGCAGAAAAACATTCAGTACTTC.

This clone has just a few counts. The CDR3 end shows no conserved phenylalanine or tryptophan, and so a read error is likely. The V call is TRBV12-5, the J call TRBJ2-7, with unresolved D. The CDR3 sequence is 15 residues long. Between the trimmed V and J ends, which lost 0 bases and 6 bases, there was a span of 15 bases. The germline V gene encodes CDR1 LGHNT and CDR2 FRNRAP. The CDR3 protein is CASGLVSGVPLEQYL. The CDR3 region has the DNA TGTGCTAGTGGTTTGGTTTCTGGAGTGCCCCTCGAGCAGTACCTC.

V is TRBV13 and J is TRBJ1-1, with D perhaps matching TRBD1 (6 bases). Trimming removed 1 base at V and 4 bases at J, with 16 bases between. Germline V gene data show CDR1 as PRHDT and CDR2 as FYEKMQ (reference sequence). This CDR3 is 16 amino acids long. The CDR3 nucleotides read TGTGCCAGCAGCTTAGATGGCGGGGGCCTGGGCACTGAAGCTTTCTTT. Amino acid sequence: CASSLDGGGLGTEAFF.

Here the CDR3 reads CASSLSSGTTDTQYF. CDR3 bases: TGTGCCAGCAGTTTATCTAGCGGGACCACAGATACGCAGTATTTT. The chain combines TRBV27 with TRBJ2-3; 8 bases match TRBD2. CDR3 size: 15 residues. Per the germline V gene, CDR1 is MNHEY and CDR2 is SMNVEV (reference sequence). The V gene end was trimmed by 0 bases and the J gene end by 2 bases; junction bases not matched to a gene: 1.

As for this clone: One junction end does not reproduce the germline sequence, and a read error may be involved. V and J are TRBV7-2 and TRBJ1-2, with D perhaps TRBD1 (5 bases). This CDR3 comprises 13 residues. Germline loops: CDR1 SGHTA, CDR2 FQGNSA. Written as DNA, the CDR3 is TGTGCCAGCAGCTTCGGGGGGAACTTTGGCTACACCTTC. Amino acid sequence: CASSFGGNFGYTF.

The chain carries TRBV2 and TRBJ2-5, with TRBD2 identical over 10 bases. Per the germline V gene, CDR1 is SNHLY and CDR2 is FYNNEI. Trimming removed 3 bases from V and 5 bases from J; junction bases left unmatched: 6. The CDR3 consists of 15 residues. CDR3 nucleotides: TGTGCCAGCAGTGATCTAGCGGGGGCCCCCGAGACCCAGTACTTC. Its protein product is CASSDLAGAPETQYF.

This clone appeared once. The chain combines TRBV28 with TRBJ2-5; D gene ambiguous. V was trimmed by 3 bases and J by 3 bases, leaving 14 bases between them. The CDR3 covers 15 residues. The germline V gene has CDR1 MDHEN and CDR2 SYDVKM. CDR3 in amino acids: CASSFLRTGKETQYF. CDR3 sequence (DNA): TGTGCCAGCAGTTTCCTGCGTACCGGTAAAGAGACCCAGTACTTC.

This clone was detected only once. The CDR3 DNA reads TGTGCCAGCAGCTTCCCCCACTCTAGCACAGATACGCAGTATTTT. This sequence encodes CASSFPHSSTDTQYF. The rearrangement uses TRBV5-6 and TRBJ2-3; D uncertain. Germline V gives CDR1 SGHDT, CDR2 YYEEEE. The CDR3 has 15 residues. Deletions cut 2 bases from V and 0 bases from J, with 10 bases between.

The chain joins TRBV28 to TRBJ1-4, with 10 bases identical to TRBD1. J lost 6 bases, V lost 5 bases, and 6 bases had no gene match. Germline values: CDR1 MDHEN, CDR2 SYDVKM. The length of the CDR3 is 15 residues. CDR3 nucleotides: TGTGCCAGCAGTGGTTCCGGGACAGGGGATGAAAAACTGTTTTTT. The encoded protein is CASSGSGTGDEKLFF.

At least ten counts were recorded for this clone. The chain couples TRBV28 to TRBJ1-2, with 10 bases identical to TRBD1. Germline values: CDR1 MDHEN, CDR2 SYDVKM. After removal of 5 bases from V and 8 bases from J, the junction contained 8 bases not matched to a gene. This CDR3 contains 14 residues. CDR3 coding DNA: TGTGCCAGCAGTCAATACGGGACAGGGGACGGCTACACCTTC. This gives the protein CASSQYGTGDGYTF.

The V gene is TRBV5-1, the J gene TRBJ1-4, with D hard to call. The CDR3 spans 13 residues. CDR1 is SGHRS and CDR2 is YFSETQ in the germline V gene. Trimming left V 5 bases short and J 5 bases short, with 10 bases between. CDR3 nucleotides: TGCGCCAGCAGGAGGAGCGACAATGAAAAACTGTTTTTT. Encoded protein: CASRRSDNEKLFF.

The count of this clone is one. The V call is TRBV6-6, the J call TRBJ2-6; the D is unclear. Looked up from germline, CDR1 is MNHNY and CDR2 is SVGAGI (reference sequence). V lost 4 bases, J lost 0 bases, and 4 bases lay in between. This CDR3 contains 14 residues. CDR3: CASSFLSGANVLTF. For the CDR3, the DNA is TGTGCCAGCAGTTTCCTCTCTGGGGCCAACGTCCTGACTTTC.

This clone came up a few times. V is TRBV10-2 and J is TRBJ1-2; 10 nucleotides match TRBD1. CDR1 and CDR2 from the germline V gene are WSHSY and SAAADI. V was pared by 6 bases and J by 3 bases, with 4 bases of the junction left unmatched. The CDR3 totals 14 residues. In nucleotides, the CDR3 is TGCGCCAGCAGCGGGGACAGGGGACACTATGGCTACACCTTC. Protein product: CASSGDRGHYGYTF.

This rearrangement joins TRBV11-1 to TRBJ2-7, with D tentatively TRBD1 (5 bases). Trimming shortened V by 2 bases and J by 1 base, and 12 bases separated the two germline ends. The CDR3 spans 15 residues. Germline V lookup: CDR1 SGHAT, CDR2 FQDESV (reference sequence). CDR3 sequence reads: CASSLYAGQSYEQYF. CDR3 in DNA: TGTGCCAGCAGCTTATACGCAGGGCAATCCTACGAGCAGTACTTC.

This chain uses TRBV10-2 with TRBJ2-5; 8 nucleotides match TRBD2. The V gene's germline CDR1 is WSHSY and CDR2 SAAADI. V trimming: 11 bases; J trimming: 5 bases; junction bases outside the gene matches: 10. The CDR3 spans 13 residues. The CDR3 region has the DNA TGCGCCTCCCGACGGGGGGGAGGGGAGACCCAGTACTTC. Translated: CASRRGGGETQYF.

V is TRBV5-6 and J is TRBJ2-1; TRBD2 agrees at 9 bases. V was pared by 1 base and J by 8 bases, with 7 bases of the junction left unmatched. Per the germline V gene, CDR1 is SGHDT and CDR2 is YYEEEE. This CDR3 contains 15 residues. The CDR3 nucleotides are TGTGCCAGCAGCTTGTGGGGCGGGGGGGCAGATGAGCAGTTCTTC. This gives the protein CASSLWGGGADEQFF. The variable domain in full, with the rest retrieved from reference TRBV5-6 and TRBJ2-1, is DAGVTQSPTHLIKTRGQQVTLRCSPKSGHDTVSWYQQALGQGPQFIFQYYEEEERQRGNFPDRFSGHQFPNYSSELNVNALLLGDSALYLCASSLWGGGADEQFFGPGTRLTVL.

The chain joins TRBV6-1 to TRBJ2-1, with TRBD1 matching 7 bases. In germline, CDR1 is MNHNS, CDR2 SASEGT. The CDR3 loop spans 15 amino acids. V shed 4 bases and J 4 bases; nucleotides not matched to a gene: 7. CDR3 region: CASSVGQASYNEQFF. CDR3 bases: TGTGCCAGCAGTGTAGGACAGGCGTCGTACAATGAGCAGTTCTTC.